This T cell receptor (beta chain) was retrieved from a study of blood T cell repertoires in COVID-19. Across the study: T cells, B-cell-depleted T cells, or PBMCs supplied cDNA or gDNA.

Repertoires were generated with immunoSEQ multiplex PCR, while TCRdb's copy carries only in-frame clones and drops some. The top ten clones hold about 10% of a sample with 300,000 or so clones, 86% of them seen once. Germline lookup yields CDR1 MNHEY and CDR2 SVGAGI. With 2 bases clipped from V and 8 bases from J, the junction kept 7 bases outside the gene matches. The CDR3 has 14 residues. The chain links TRBV6-5 to TRBJ1-2, with TRBD1 matching over 8 bases. Sequenced material: PBMCs or T cells enriched from blood (not recorded which). This TCR came from a woman aged 18 to 35 who had recovered from COVID-19. Written as DNA, the CDR3 is TGTGCCAGCAGTTACAACAGGGGGTTAGGCGGCTACACCTTC. Its protein is CASSYNRGLGGYTF.